One TCR beta chain is described in this entry. The target antigen is unknown. The record originates from a study of T-cell memory formation after mild COVID-19. TCRdb used MiXCR to reprocess the 5' RACE reads, holding one entry per CDR3 protein. The profile shows 68,000 or so distinct CDR3 sequences, 16% of them singletons. Study-wide results and limits: The CD4+ clones that contracted clustered mainly within CM and EM, and the CD8+ clones concentrated in EMRA.

In germline, CDR1 is SGHRS, CDR2 YFSETQ. CDR3 length: 15 amino acids. V was clipped by 0 bases and J by 3 bases; unmatched bases: 5. Input material: PBMCs or a T cell subset sorted from them (not recorded which). The rearrangement links TRBV5-1 to TRBJ1-2; 7 bases are shared with TRBD1. This receptor was obtained from an adult woman who had mild COVID-19 (a few samples of this study predate the infection). Cell type and time point are not known. The CDR3 nucleotides are TGCGCCAGCAGCTTGGAGGGACAGCCCGACTATGGCTACACCTTC. Its translation: CASSLEGQPDYGYTF. The entire variable domain, with the rest obtained from reference TRBV5-1 and TRBJ1-2, is as follows: KAGVTQTPRYLIKTRGQQVTLSCSPISGHRSVSWYQQTPGQGLQFLFEYFSETQRNKGNFPGRFSGRQFSNSRSEMNVSTLELGDSALYLCASSLEGQPDYGYTFGSGTRLTVV.